This T cell receptor (beta chain) is drawn from a study of memory CD4+ T cells and cytomegalovirus serostatus. At the level of the study: Healthy Belgian adult donors included nine or ten CMV-positive and some 23 CMV-negative people.

V dropped 0 bases and J dropped 3 bases, with 9 bases sitting between them. CDR3 length equals 15 residues. CDR1 and CDR2 from the germline V gene are LGHNA and YNFKEQ. The sort gate was single viable CD3+CD4+CD8-CD45RO+ cells for memory CD4+ T cells. The assay was immunoSEQ multiplex PCR, and TCRdb's table has in-frame clones only and misses some. In the table there are 55,000 to 80,000 clones, approximately 80% of which are singletons. The chain uses TRBV4-2 and TRBJ1-5, with D possibly being TRBD1 (6 bases). Sequencing was performed on memory CD4+ T cells from blood. The source of this sequence is an adult in good health and CMV-seropositive. The CDR3 region has the DNA TGTGCCAGCAGCCAAGATGTGGGGGCCAATCAGCCCCAGCATTTT. Translating it yields CASSQDVGANQPQHF.